The 17 T cell receptor beta chains listed next were all sequenced from one sample in a study of siplizumab effects on memory and regulatory T cells. This table comes from immunoSEQ multiplex PCR, and its TCRdb copy is limited to in-frame clones, with some not included. The repertoire holds 100,000 or so clones, just over 90% seen once, with 0.25% to 0.35% in the top ten. The source material was CD4+ T cells sorted from blood. Receptor source: a human donor in good health.

The V call is TRBV6-5, the J call TRBJ1-2; 8 nucleotides align to TRBD1. The junction had 8 bases not matched to a gene; V was cut back by 6 bases and J by 2 bases. The CDR3 is 15 amino acids. CDR1 MNHEY and CDR2 SVGAGI come from the germline V gene. CDR3 DNA sequence: TGTGCCAGCAGACTACCCGGACAGGGCAACTATGGCTACACCTTC. Translated, it gives CASRLPGQGNYGYTF.

The rearrangement joins TRBV11-2 to TRBJ2-5; 8 nucleotides line up with TRBD1. Unmatched junction bases numbered 10, after V lost 5 bases and J lost 5 bases. This CDR3 comprises 15 residues. Germline assignment: CDR1 SGHAT and CDR2 FQNNGV. The CDR3 nucleotides are TGTGCCAGCAGCCAACAGGGGGTAGGAGGGGAGACCCAGTACTTC. It yields the protein CASSQQGVGGETQYF.

The chain has TRBV10-3 and TRBJ1-5, with no clear D. The CDR3 covers 14 residues. Trimming cost V 6 bases and J 7 bases, with 16 bases left between them. CDR1 is ENHRY, CDR2 SYGVKD, per germline. The DNA for the CDR3 is TGTGCCATCAGGAAAGGGAGCTCGGGGCAGCCCCAGCATTTT. Its protein is CAIRKGSSGQPQHF.

V usage is TRBV5-1 and J usage is TRBJ2-1, with D hard to call. This CDR3 spans 14 amino acids. The germline CDR1 and CDR2 sequences are SGHRS and YFSETQ. Between the trimmed V and J ends, which lost 2 bases and 4 bases, there was a span of 10 bases. This CDR3 reads CASSFRGRYNEQFF. CDR3 nucleotides: TGCGCCAGCAGCTTCCGAGGACGATACAATGAGCAGTTCTTC.

The rearrangement links TRBV10-3 to TRBJ2-1, with 9 nucleotides matching TRBD1. CDR1 is ENHRY and CDR2 is SYGVKD in the germline V gene. The CDR3 has 14 amino acids. Unmatched junction bases numbered 7, after V lost 8 bases and J lost 5 bases. The CDR3 is CAIEATGGNNEQFF. The CDR3, as DNA: TGTGCCATCGAAGCGACAGGGGGTAACAATGAGCAGTTCTTC.

The V gene is TRBV28, the J gene TRBJ1-2; 8 bases map to TRBD1. Looked up from germline, CDR1 is MDHEN and CDR2 is SYDVKM. The CDR3 runs to 13 residues. V trimming: 3 bases; J trimming: 3 bases; junction bases outside the gene matches: 0. The CDR3 DNA follows: TGTGCCAGCAGTTTGGACAGGGACTATGGCTACACCTTC. Amino acid sequence: CASSLDRDYGYTF.

The gene calls are TRBV6-6 and TRBJ2-1; TRBD1 might be the D (5 bases). The germline V gene has CDR1 MNHNY and CDR2 SVGAGI (reference sequence). The CDR3 has 15 residues. The ends were cut back, 0 bases at V and 4 bases at J, with 10 bases in the middle. CDR3 in DNA: TGTGCCAGCAGTTACTCTTCCCCAGGGTACAATGAGCAGTTCTTC. It yields the protein CASSYSSPGYNEQFF.

V and J are TRBV30 and TRBJ1-4; D is perhaps TRBD1 (5 bases). V lost 2 bases and J 15 bases, leaving 13 bases between the germline ends. CDR3 length equals 11 residues. Germline V lookup: CDR1 GTSNPN, CDR2 SVGIG (reference sequence). CDR3 sequence: CAWSSATVMFF. The CDR3 bases are TGTGCCTGGAGTAGTGCGACAGTTATGTTTTTT. The full variable domain, with the rest looked up from reference TRBV30 and TRBJ1-4, is SQTIHQWPATLVQPVGSPLSLECTVEGTSNPNLYWYRQAAGRGLQLLFYSVGIGQISSEVPQNLSASRPQDRQFILSSKKLLLSDSGFYLCAWSSATVMFFGSGTQLSVL.

J is TRBJ1-4 and V is TRBV6-5; no clear D. V was pared by 2 bases and J by 3 bases, with 10 bases between. The CDR3 extends over 15 amino acids. Per germline, CDR1 MNHEY and CDR2 SVGAGI. In nucleotides, the CDR3 is TGTGCCAGCAGTTACGCGCCTCGGTCTAATGAAAAACTGTTTTTT. Translation gives CASSYAPRSNEKLFF.

This chain joins TRBV2 and TRBJ2-3; a possible D gene is TRBD2 (5 bases). The V end was cut by 4 bases, the J end by 5 bases, with 13 bases between. Germline loops: CDR1 SNHLY, CDR2 FYNNEI. The CDR3 spans 14 residues. The CDR3 nucleotides are TGTGCCAGCAGTGTGGCGGGTGCGGGAGATACGCAGTATTTT. Its protein is CASSVAGAGDTQYF.

The chain links TRBV7-2 to TRBJ2-1; TRBD2 matches at 12 bases. The CDR3 covers 16 residues. The germline gives CDR1 SGHTA, CDR2 FQGNSA. After removal of 2 bases from V and 4 bases from J, the junction contained 3 bases not matched to a gene. The CDR3, as DNA: TGTGCCAGCAGCTTACTAGCGGGAGGGGTTTACAATGAGCAGTTCTTC. This encodes CASSLLAGGVYNEQFF.

The chain links TRBV9 to TRBJ1-3; D may be TRBD1 (6 bases). Germline CDR1 is SGDLS and CDR2 is YYNGEE. This CDR3 region has 17 residues. With 0 bases removed from V and 0 bases from J, the gap between germline ends came to 13 bases. CDR3 amino acids: CASSVGGQLISGNTIYF. The CDR3 DNA reads TGTGCCAGCAGCGTAGGCGGACAGTTAATCTCTGGAAACACCATATATTTT.

The V call is TRBV4-3, the J call TRBJ2-1, with no clear D. CDR1 is LGHNA, CDR2 YSLEER, per germline. Trimming stripped 3 bases from V and 9 bases from J, with 15 bases between. The CDR3 extends over 14 amino acids. The CDR3 spells CASSQLSQSGEQFF. CDR3 DNA: TGCGCCAGCAGCCAGTTGAGCCAGTCAGGTGAGCAGTTCTTC.

V and J are TRBV15 and TRBJ2-3; D gene uncertain. Trimming removed 0 bases from V and 3 bases from J, with 4 bases in between. CDR1 LNHNV and CDR2 YYDKDF come from the germline V gene (reference sequence). CDR3 length: 13 residues. CDR3 coding DNA: TGTGCCACCAGCAGAGATTTAACAGATACGCAGTATTTT. Translating it yields CATSRDLTDTQYF.

The chain uses TRBV30 and TRBJ1-3; D is unclear. This CDR3 is built from 13 residues. V shed 0 bases and J shed 6 bases, with 9 bases lying between them. In germline, CDR1 is GTSNPN, CDR2 SVGIG (reference sequence). Here the CDR3 reads CAWSVGGINTIYF. The DNA of the CDR3 is TGTGCCTGGAGTGTAGGCGGGATAAACACCATATATTTT. Looking up the rest from reference TRBV30 and TRBJ1-3 gives the full variable domain: SQTIHQWPATLVQPVGSPLSLECTVEGTSNPNLYWYRQAAGRGLQLLFYSVGIGQISSEVPQNLSASRPQDRQFILSSKKLLLSDSGFYLCAWSVGGINTIYFGEGSWLTVV.

V and J are TRBV9 and TRBJ2-2; TRBD2 matches 10 bases. From germline, CDR1 is SGDLS and CDR2 YYNGEE. The CDR3 runs 16 residues. The V gene end was trimmed by 4 bases and the J gene end by 5 bases; junction bases not matched to a gene: 8. As DNA, the CDR3 is TGTGCCAGCAGCATCCGGACTAGCGGTAATACCGGGGAGCTGTTTTTT. Its translation: CASSIRTSGNTGELFF.

The CDR3 is CASSQETEAFF. Written as DNA, the CDR3 is TGTGCCAGTTCCCAAGAGACTGAAGCTTTCTTT. The chain uses TRBV4-2 and TRBJ1-1; D gene ambiguous. Germline loops: CDR1 LGHNA, CDR2 YNFKEQ. V lost 9 bases to trimming and J lost 5 bases, with 10 bases between them. The CDR3 sequence is 11 residues long.